This TCR beta chain appears in the sequencing data of a study of T cells after yellow fever vaccination. This clonotype was detected ten times or more. Its antigen remains unidentified. General observations from the study: A minor fraction of clonotypes spanned both CD4 and CD8 compartments. The presence of abundant clonotypes contaminating from the bulk population was possible in FACS-sorted repertoires.

It was through 5'RACE template switching that TCR cDNA was made, with a universal primer site and UMIs added. Each CDR3 protein gets one entry after TCRdb re-called the 5' RACE reads with MiXCR. The data show about 220,000 distinct CDR3 sequences, 3.2% seen once. There are 14 residues in the CDR3. V shed 7 bases and J shed 5 bases, with 16 bases lying between them. This chain connects TRBV12-3 or TRBV12-4 to TRBJ2-3, with a tentative D call TRBD2 (7 bases). The receptor was derived from a man aged 18-30 years who received the YFV17D yellow fever vaccine. The material sequenced was CD4+ T cells sorted from PBMCs, taken 10 days after the yellow fever booster vaccination. CDR3 nucleotide sequence: TGTGCCAGCATGTTCTGGGGGGGCGGAGATACGCAGTATTTT. Translated: CASMFWGGGDTQYF.